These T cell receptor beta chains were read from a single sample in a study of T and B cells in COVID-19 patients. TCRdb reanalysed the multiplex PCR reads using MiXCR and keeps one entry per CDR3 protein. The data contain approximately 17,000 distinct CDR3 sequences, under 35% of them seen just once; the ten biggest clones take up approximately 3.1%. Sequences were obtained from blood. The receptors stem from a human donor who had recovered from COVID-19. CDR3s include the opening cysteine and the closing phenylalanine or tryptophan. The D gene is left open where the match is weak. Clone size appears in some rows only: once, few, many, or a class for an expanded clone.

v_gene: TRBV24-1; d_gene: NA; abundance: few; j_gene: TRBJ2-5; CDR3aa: CATSDTDIRETQYF; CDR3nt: TGTGCCACCAGTGACACGGACATACGGGAGACCCAGTACTTC
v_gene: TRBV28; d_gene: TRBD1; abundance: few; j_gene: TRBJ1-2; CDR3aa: CASSLLRGRWYGYTF; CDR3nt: TGTGCCAGCAGTTTACTGAGGGGGCGGTGGTATGGCTACACCTTC
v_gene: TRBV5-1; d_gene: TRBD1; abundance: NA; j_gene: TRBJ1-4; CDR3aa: CASRRDSGREKLFF; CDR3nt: TGCGCCAGCAGACGGGACAGTGGACGGGAAAAACTGTTTTTT
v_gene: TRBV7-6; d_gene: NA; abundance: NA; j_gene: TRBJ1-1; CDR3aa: CASSLQGSNTEAFF; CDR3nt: TGTGCCAGCAGCCTTCAGGGTTCGAACACTGAAGCTTTCTTT
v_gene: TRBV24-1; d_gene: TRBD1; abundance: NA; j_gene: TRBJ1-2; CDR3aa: CATSDMDRDYGYTF; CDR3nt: TGTGCCACCAGTGATATGGACAGGGACTATGGCTACACCTTC
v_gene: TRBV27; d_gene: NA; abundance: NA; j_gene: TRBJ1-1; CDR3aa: CASSLSQGVTEAFF; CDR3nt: TGTGCCAGCAGTTTATCACAGGGAGTCACTGAAGCTTTCTTT
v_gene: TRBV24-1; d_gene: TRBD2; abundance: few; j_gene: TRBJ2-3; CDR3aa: CATRTSGSTDTQYF; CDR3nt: TGTGCCACCAGGACTAGCGGGAGCACAGATACGCAGTATTTT
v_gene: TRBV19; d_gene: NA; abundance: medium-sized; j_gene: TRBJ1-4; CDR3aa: CASSSLGKTEKLFF; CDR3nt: TGTGCCAGTAGTAGTCTCGGCAAGACCGAAAAACTGTTTTTT
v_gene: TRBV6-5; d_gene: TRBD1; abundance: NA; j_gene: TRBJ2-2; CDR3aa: CASSLTGGTGELFF; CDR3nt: TGTGCCAGCAGCCTGACAGGGGGGACCGGGGAGCTGTTTTTT
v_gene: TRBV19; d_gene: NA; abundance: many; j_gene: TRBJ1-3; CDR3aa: CASSIEGYTAIYF; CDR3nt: TGTGCCAGTAGTATAGAGGGCTATACGGCAATATATTTT
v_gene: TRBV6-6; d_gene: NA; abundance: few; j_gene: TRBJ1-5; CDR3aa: CASNRDINQPQHF; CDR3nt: TGTGCCAGCAACCGGGACATTAATCAGCCCCAGCATTTT
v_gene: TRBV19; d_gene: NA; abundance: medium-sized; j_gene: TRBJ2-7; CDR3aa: CASSPWGGGLTSYEQYF; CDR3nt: TGTGCCAGTAGCCCTTGGGGGGGGGGCCTTACCTCCTACGAGCAGTACTTC
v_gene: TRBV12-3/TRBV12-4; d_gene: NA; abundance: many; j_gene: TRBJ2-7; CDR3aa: CASSLARRDSYEQYF; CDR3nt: TGTGCCAGCAGTTTAGCTAGGAGGGATTCCTACGAGCAGTACTTC
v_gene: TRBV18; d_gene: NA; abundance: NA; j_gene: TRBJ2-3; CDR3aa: CASSPGTGHTSTDTQYF; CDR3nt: TGTGCCAGCTCCCCCGGGACGGGACACACTAGCACAGATACGCAGTATTTT
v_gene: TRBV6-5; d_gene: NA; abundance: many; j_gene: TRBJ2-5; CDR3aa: CASSLLHGTQYF; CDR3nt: TGTGCCAGCAGTCTCCTCCATGGGACCCAGTACTTC
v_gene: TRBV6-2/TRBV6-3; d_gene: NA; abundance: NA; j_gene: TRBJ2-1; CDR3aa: CASSYGRDHNEQFF; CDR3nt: TGTGCCAGCAGTTACGGTCGGGACCACAATGAGCAGTTCTTC
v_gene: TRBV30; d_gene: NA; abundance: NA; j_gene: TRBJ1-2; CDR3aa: CAPKALTSDGYTF; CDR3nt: TGTGCCCCCAAGGCCCTGACAAGTGATGGCTACACCTTC
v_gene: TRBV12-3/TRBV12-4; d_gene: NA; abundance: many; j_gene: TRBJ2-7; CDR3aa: CASATRAANLYEQYF; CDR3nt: TGTGCCAGCGCCACCAGGGCCGCAAACCTCTACGAGCAGTACTTC
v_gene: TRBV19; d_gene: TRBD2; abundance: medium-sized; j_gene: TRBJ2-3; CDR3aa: CASTPLAGADTQYF; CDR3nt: TGTGCCAGTACCCCGCTAGCGGGGGCAGATACGCAGTATTTT
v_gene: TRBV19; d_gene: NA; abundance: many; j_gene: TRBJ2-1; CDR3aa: CASSIFRIISYNEQFF; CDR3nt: TGTGCCAGTAGTATCTTTAGGATTATCTCCTACAATGAGCAGTTCTTC
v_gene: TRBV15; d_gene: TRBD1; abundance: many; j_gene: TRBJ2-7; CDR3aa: CATSRGDREYEQYF; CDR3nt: TGTGCCACCAGCAGAGGGGACAGGGAGTACGAGCAGTACTTC
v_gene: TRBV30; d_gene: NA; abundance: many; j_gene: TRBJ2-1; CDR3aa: CAWNEGDYYNEQFF; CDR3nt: TGTGCCTGGAATGAGGGGGATTACTACAATGAGCAGTTCTTC